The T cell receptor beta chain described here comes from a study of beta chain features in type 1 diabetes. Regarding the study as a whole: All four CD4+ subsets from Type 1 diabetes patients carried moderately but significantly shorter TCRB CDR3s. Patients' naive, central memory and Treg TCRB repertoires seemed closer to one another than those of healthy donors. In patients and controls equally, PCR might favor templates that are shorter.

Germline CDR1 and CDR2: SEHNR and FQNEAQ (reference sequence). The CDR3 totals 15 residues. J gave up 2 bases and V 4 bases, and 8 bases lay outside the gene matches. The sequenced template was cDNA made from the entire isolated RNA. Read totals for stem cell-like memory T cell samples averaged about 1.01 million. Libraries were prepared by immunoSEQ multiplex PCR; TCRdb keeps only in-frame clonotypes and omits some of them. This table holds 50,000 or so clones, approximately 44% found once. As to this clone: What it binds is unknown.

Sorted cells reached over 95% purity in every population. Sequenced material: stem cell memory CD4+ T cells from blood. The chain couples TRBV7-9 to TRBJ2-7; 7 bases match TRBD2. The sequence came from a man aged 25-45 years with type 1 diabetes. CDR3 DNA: TGTGCCAGCAGCTGGGGAGGGACGGAAACCTACGAGCAGTACTTC. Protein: CASSWGGTETYEQYF.